This TCR beta chain was recorded in a study of shared T cell receptors in the human thymus. Sequencing was performed with immunoSEQ multiplex PCR; in TCRdb, only in-frame clones are kept and a portion is missing. Counted here are fewer than 700,000 clones, 88% occurring once; the ten biggest clones make up roughly 0.0097%. CDR3 size: 16 residues. Germline-derived CDR1 and CDR2 are SQVTM and ANQGSEA. V lost 1 base to trimming and J lost 4 bases; unmatched junction nucleotides: 10. The same data also contributed to another study, on human thymus T cells. As that report states: From resections taken during corrective heart surgery, the thymus tissue was obtained. What appeared biased in thymic and blood repertoires was the usage of V and J genes. Thymic repertoires from unrelated individuals overlapped highly, related research reported.

The sequence was collected from a boy less than two years old with a congenital heart defect. The genes are TRBV29-1 and TRBJ2-3; 8 positions match TRBD2. Sequencing input: thymocytes. The CDR3 is CSVEVVAGKHPDTQYF. CDR3 sequence (DNA): TGCAGCGTTGAAGTTGTAGCGGGAAAACACCCAGATACGCAGTATTTT.